The 11 T cell receptor beta chains reported below all come from one sample, sequenced in a study of T cell responses to AZD1222 COVID-19 vaccine. Using immunoSEQ multiplex PCR, the repertoire was profiled, and TCRdb retains in-frame clones only, with some absent. The sample has over 100,000 clones; roughly 93% are singletons. The specimen was peripheral blood, collected 28 days after the second AZD1222 dose. These TCRs come from an adult who received the AZD1222 COVID-19 vaccine.

This clone has only one observation. This chain connects TRBV28 to TRBJ2-1, with D possibly being TRBD2 (5 bases). Trimming left V 6 bases short and J 6 bases short, with 15 bases between. This CDR3 contains 14 residues. Germline lookup yields CDR1 MDHEN and CDR2 SYDVKM. This CDR3 is CASSGQRLINEQFF. CDR3 bases: TGTGCCAGCAGCGGCCAGCGGCTTATCAATGAGCAGTTCTTC. Combining the CDR3 with reference TRBV28 and TRBJ2-1 gives the whole variable domain DVKVTQSSRYLVKRTGEKVFLECVQDMDHENMFWYRQDPGLGLRLIYFSYDVKMKEKGDIPEGYSVSREKKERFSLILESASTNQTSMYLCASSGQRLINEQFFGPGTRLTVL.

The chain has TRBV11-3 and TRBJ2-7; TRBD1 or TRBD2 may be the D gene (5 bases each). In germline, CDR1 is SGHNT, CDR2 YENEEA. V gave up 1 base and J gave up 3 bases, with 10 bases separating them. This CDR3 is built from 14 residues. The CDR3 sequence: CASSLVAGSYEQYF. DNA of the CDR3: TGTGCCAGCAGCTTAGTTGCAGGGAGCTACGAGCAGTACTTC.

This sequence joins TRBV18 and TRBJ1-3; unclear D gene. This CDR3 is built from 14 residues. Germline loops: CDR1 KGHSH, CDR2 LQKENI. With 3 bases removed from V and 9 bases from J, the gap between germline ends came to 15 bases. The CDR3 spells CASSPSGAQSTIYF. The CDR3 DNA is TGTGCCAGCTCACCCAGCGGAGCTCAGAGCACCATATATTTT. The entire variable domain, with the rest obtained from reference TRBV18 and TRBJ1-3, is as follows: NAGVMQNPRHLVRRRGQEARLRCSPMKGHSHVYWYRQLPEEGLKFMVYLQKENIIDESGMPKERFSAEFPKEGPSILRIQQVVRGDSAAYFCASSPSGAQSTIYFGEGSWLTVV.

The J gene is TRBJ2-1, the V gene TRBV7-3; D possibly matches TRBD1 or TRBD2 (5 bases each). CDR3 length: 14 amino acids. Per germline, CDR1 SGHTA and CDR2 FQGTGA. The germline V and J ends were trimmed by 3 bases and 12 bases, with 18 bases remaining between them. The CDR3 DNA reads as TGTGCCAGCAGCTTTGGAAGGTCTTCGGGGCGGCAGTTCTTC. Amino acid sequence: CASSFGRSSGRQFF.

V and J are TRBV6-4 and TRBJ2-1, with a tentative D call TRBD1 (6 bases). Trimming removed 8 bases at V and 8 bases at J, with 16 bases between. The germline V gene has CDR1 MRHNA and CDR2 SNTAGT. This CDR3 comprises 13 residues. As DNA, the CDR3 is TGTGCCAGCGCTCGGGTTTACAGGGATGAGCAGTTCTTC. It codes for CASARVYRDEQFF.

This sequence joins TRBV3-1 (or the pseudogene TRBV3-2) and TRBJ2-3; 9 bases fit TRBD1. Germline V gene lookup returns CDR1 LGHDT and CDR2 YNNKEL (reference sequence). This CDR3 comprises 15 residues. Trimming removed 1 base from V and 5 bases from J; junction bases left unmatched: 4. CDR3 nucleotides: TGTGCCAGCAGCCAAGCGACAGGGGGTTTAGATACGCAGTATTTT. Its protein is CASSQATGGLDTQYF.

V usage is TRBV5-1 and J usage is TRBJ2-2; D is tentatively TRBD1 or TRBD2 (5 bases each). Germline V gives CDR1 SGHRS, CDR2 YFSETQ. Trimming pared 0 bases from V and 4 bases from J, leaving 10 bases between. The CDR3 is 15 amino acids. The CDR3, as DNA: TGCGCCAGCAGCTTGGTGGGGGTTAGCACCGGGGAGCTGTTTTTT. Translated, it gives CASSLVGVSTGELFF.

This clone appeared a single time. The CDR3 DNA reads TGTGCCAGCAGCAACTCAGGGTGCCTGACTGAAGCTTTCTTT. It encodes CASSNSGCLTEAFF. The chain links TRBV21-1 to TRBJ1-1; the table assigns TRBD1, which was not confirmed against the DNA. TRBV21-1 is given as a pseudogene. The length of the CDR3 is 14 residues.

The chain joins TRBV19 to TRBJ2-5, with D maybe TRBD2 (7 bases). The CDR3 covers 15 residues. V was cut by 4 bases and J by 1 base, with 13 bases left in between. The germline gives CDR1 LNHDA, CDR2 SQIVND (reference sequence). The CDR3 DNA reads as TGTGCCAGTAGTACCTACAGGGAGGGCCAAGAGACCCAGTACTTC. It specifies CASSTYREGQETQYF.

The V call is TRBV6-4, the J call TRBJ1-2; unclear D gene. Germline lookup yields CDR1 MRHNA and CDR2 SNTAGT. V was clipped by 3 bases and J by 13 bases, with 18 bases between them. The CDR3 sequence is 13 residues long. CDR3 amino acids: CASSEARDTACTF. The CDR3 region has the DNA TGTGCCAGCAGTGAAGCCCGAGACACGGCCTGCACCTTC.

V and J are TRBV5-1 and TRBJ2-3; perhaps TRBD2 as D (6 bases). V was shortened by 2 bases and J by 4 bases, with 11 bases between the two germline ends. Germline CDR1 and CDR2: SGHRS and YFSETQ. This CDR3 is 14 amino acids long. This CDR3 reads CASSFGGRADTQYF. The CDR3 DNA is TGCGCCAGCAGCTTCGGGGGACGCGCAGATACGCAGTATTTT.